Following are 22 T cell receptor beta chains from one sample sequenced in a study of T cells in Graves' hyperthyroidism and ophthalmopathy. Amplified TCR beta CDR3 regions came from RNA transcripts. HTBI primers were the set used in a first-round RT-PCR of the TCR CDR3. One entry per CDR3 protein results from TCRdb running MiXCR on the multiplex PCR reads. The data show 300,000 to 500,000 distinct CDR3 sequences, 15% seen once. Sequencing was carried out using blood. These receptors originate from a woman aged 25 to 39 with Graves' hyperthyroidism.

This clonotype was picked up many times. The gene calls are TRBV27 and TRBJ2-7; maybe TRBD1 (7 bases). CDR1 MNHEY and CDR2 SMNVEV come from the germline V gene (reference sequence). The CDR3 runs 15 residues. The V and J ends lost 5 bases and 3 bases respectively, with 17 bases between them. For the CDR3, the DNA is TGTGCCAGCAGTCCTTTCGGAGGGGGCAACTACGAGCAGTACTTC. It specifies CASSPFGGGNYEQYF.

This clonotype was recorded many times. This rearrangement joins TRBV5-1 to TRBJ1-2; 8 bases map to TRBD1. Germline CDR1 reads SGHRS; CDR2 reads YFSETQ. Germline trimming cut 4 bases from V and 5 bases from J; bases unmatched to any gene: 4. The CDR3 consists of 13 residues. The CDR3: CASSPDREYGYTF. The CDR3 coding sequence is TGCGCCAGCAGCCCGGACAGGGAGTATGGCTACACCTTC.

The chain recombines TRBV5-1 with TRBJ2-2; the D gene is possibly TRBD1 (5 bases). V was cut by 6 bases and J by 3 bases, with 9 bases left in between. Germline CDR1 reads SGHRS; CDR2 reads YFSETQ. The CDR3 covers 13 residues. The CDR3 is CASTRDDTGELFF. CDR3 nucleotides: TGCGCCAGCACCAGGGATGACACCGGGGAGCTGTTTTTT.

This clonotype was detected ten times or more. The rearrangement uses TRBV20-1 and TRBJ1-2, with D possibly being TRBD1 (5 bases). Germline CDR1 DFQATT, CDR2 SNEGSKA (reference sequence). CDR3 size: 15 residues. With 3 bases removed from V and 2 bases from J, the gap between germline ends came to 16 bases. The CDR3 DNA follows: TGCAGTGCTAGCGCCGTGGGGGGACGGAACTATGGCTACACCTTC. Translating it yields CSASAVGGRNYGYTF.

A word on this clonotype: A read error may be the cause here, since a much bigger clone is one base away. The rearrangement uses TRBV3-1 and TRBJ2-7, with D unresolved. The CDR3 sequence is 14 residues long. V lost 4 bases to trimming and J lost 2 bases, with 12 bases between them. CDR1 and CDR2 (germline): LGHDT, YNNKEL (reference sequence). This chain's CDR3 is CASSPAPVTYEQYF. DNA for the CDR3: TGTGCCAGCAGCCCTGCCCCCGTTACCTACGAGCAGTACTTC.

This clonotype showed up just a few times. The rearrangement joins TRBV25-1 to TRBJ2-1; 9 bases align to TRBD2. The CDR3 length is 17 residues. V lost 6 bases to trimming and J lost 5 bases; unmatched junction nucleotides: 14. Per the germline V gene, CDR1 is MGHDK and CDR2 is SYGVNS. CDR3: CASSGPSGTFTDNEQFF. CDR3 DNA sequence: TGTGCCAGCAGCGGTCCTAGCGGGACTTTTACCGACAATGAGCAGTTCTTC.

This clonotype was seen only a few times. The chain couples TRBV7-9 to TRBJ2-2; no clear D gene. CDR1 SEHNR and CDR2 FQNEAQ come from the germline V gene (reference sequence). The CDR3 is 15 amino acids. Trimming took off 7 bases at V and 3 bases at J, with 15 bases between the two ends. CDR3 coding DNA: TGTGCCAGCACCATTGTGGGGTCGGACACCGGGGAGCTGTTTTTT. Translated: CASTIVGSDTGELFF.

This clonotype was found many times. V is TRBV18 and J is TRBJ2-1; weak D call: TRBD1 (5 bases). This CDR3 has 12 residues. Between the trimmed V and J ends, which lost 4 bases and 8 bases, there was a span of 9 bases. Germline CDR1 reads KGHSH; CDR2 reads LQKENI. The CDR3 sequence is CASSRRGHEQFF. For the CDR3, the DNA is TGTGCCAGCTCACGTAGGGGCCATGAGCAGTTCTTC.

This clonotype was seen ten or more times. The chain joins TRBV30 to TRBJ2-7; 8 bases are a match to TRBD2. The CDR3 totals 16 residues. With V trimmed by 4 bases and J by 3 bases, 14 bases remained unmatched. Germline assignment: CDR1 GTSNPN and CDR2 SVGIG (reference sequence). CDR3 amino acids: CAWTFGAGGVHYEQYF. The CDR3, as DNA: TGTGCCTGGACCTTCGGGGCGGGAGGTGTTCACTACGAGCAGTACTTC.

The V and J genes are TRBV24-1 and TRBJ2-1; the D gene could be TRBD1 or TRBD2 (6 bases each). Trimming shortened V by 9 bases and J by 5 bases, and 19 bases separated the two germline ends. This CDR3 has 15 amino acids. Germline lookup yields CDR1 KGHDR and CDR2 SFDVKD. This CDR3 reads CATQRGQGHDNEQFF. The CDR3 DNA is TGTGCCACCCAACGGGGGCAGGGGCACGACAATGAGCAGTTCTTC.

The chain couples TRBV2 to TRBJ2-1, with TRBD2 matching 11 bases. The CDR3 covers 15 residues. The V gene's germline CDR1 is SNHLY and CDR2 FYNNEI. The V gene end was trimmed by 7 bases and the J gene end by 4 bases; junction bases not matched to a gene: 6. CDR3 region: CASNPLAGVYNEQFF. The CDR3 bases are TGTGCCAGCAACCCACTAGCGGGGGTATACAATGAGCAGTTCTTC.

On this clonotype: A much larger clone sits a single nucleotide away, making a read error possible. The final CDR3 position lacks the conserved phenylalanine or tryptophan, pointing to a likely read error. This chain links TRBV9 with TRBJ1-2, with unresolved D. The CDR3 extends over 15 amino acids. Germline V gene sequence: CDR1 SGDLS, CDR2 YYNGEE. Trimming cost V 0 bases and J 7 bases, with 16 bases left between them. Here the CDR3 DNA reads TGTGCCAGCAGCGTAGCTAATTTCGGCTCGAGTGGCTACACCCTC. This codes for CASSVANFGSSGYTL.

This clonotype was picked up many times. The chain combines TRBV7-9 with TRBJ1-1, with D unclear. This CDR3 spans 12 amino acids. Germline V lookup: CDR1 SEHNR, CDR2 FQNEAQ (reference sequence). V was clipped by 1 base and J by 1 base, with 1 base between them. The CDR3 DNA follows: TGTGCCAGCAGCTTAGAGAACACTGAAGCTTTCTTT. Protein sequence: CASSLENTEAFF.

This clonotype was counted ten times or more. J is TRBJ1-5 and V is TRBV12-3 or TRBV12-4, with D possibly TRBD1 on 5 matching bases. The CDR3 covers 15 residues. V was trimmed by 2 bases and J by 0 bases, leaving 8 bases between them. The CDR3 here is CASSLSQGSNQPQHF. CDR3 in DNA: TGTGCCAGCAGTTTAAGTCAGGGTAGCAATCAGCCCCAGCATTTT.

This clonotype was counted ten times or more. The CDR3 loop reads CASSYRHDNEQFF. Written as DNA, the CDR3 is TGTGCCAGCAGTTATCGACACGACAATGAGCAGTTCTTC. This rearrangement joins TRBV28 to TRBJ2-1; D is undetermined. Trimming cost V 4 bases and J 5 bases, with 9 bases left between them. The CDR3 totals 13 residues. Germline lookup yields CDR1 MDHEN and CDR2 SYDVKM.

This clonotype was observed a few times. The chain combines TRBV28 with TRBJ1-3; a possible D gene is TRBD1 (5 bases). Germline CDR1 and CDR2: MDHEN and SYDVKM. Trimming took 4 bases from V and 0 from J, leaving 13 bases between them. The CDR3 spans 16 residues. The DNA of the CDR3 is TGTGCCAGCAGTTCCCCCGCAGGGAGCTCTGGAAACACCATATATTTT. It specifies CASSSPAGSSGNTIYF.

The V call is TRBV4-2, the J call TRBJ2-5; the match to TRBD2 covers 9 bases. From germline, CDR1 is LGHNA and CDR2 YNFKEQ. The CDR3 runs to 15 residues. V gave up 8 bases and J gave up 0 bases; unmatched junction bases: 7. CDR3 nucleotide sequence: TGTGCCAGCGGCCCCGGACTAGCGTACCAAGAGACCCAGTACTTC. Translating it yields CASGPGLAYQETQYF.

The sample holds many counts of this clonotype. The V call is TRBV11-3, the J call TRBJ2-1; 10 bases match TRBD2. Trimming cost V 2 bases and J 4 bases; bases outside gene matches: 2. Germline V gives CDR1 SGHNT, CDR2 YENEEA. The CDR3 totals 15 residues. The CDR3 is CASSLTSGKYNEQFF. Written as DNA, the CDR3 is TGTGCCAGCAGCTTAACTAGCGGGAAGTACAATGAGCAGTTCTTC.

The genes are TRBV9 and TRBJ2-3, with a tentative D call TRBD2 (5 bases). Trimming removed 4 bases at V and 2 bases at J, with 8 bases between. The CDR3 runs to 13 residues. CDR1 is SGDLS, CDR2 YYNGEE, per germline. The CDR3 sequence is CASSTRNTDTQYF. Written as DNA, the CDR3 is TGTGCCAGCAGCACTAGAAACACAGATACGCAGTATTTT. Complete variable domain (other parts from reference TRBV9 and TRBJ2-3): DSGVTQTPKHLITATGQRVTLRCSPRSGDLSVYWYQQSLDQGLQFLIQYYNGEERAKGNILERFSAQQFPDLHSELNLSSLELGDSALYFCASSTRNTDTQYFGPGTRLTVL.

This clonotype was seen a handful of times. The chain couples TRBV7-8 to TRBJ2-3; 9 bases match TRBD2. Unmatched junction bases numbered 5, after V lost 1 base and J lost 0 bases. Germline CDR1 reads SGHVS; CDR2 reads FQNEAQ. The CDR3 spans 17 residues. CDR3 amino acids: CASSLVASGASTDTQYF. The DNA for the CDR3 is TGTGCCAGCAGCTTAGTTGCTAGCGGGGCAAGCACAGATACGCAGTATTTT.

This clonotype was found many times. The chain's CDR3 is CSASSVGPLRQYF. The CDR3 DNA follows: TGCAGTGCATCCTCCGTGGGACCTCTGCGGCAGTACTTC. The chain joins TRBV20-1 to TRBJ2-7, with D tentatively TRBD1 or TRBD2 (5 bases each). CDR3 length: 13 residues. Germline lookup yields CDR1 DFQATT and CDR2 SNEGSKA (reference sequence). Trimming stripped 6 bases from V and 9 bases from J, with 21 bases between.

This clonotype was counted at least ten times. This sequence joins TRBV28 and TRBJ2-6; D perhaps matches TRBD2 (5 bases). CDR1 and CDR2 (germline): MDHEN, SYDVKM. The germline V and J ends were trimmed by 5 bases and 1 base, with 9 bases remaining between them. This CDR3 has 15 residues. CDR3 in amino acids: CASSLWRSGANVLTF. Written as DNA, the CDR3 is TGTGCCAGCAGTCTCTGGAGGTCTGGGGCCAACGTCCTGACTTTC.